These 23 T cell receptor beta chains were all obtained from the same sample, sequenced in a study of neoadjuvant nivolumab and ipilimumab in lung cancer. Measured with immunoSEQ multiplex PCR; TCRdb has only the in-frame clones, and not every one. The sample holds some 30,000 clones; 90% are singletons and the top ten take around 5%. The sample consisted of peripheral blood, taken after neoadjuvant nivolumab, alone or with ipilimumab, at or shortly before surgery. The receptors were gathered from an adult with non-small cell lung cancer.

As for this clone: Other DNA sequences in this sample translate to the same CDR3. Here the CDR3 reads CASSPGDGNQPQHF. CDR3 DNA sequence: TGCGCCAGCAGCCCAGGGGACGGCAATCAGCCCCAGCATTTT. J is TRBJ1-5 and V is TRBV5-1; maybe TRBD1 (6 bases). The CDR3 consists of 14 residues. With 4 bases removed from V and 2 bases from J, the gap between germline ends came to 10 bases. The germline V gene encodes CDR1 SGHRS and CDR2 YFSETQ. Full variable domain (rest looked up from reference TRBV5-1 and TRBJ1-5): KAGVTQTPRYLIKTRGQQVTLSCSPISGHRSVSWYQQTPGQGLQFLFEYFSETQRNKGNFPGRFSGRQFSNSRSEMNVSTLELGDSALYLCASSPGDGNQPQHFGDGTRLSIL.

This sequence joins TRBV5-1 and TRBJ2-2; the match to TRBD1 covers 11 bases. Germline CDR1 reads SGHRS; CDR2 reads YFSETQ. This CDR3 has 17 amino acids. V was pared by 4 bases and J by 3 bases, with 8 bases of the junction left unmatched. The CDR3 loop reads CASSLFGQGADTGELFF. In nucleotides, the CDR3 is TGCGCCAGCAGCCTTTTCGGACAGGGGGCAGACACCGGGGAGCTGTTTTTT.

The chain carries TRBV5-1 and TRBJ2-5; no firm D call. This CDR3 is 13 amino acids long. Per germline, CDR1 SGHRS and CDR2 YFSETQ. With 0 bases removed from V and 6 bases from J, the gap between germline ends came to 9 bases. Written as DNA, the CDR3 is TGCGCCAGCAGCTTGGACGTTGGGCAGACCCAGTACTTC. Translated, it gives CASSLDVGQTQYF. Full variable domain (rest looked up from reference TRBV5-1 and TRBJ2-5): KAGVTQTPRYLIKTRGQQVTLSCSPISGHRSVSWYQQTPGQGLQFLFEYFSETQRNKGNFPGRFSGRQFSNSRSEMNVSTLELGDSALYLCASSLDVGQTQYFGPGTRLLVL.

The J gene is TRBJ2-7, the V gene TRBV4-2, with D hard to call. Per germline, CDR1 LGHNA and CDR2 YNFKEQ. This CDR3 has 14 residues. Trimming pared 0 bases from V and 3 bases from J, leaving 9 bases between. The CDR3 coding sequence is TGTGCCAGCAGCCAAGATAGGATAGGCTACGAGCAGTACTTC. This encodes CASSQDRIGYEQYF.

The V and J genes are TRBV11-3 and TRBJ2-5; 10 nucleotides align to TRBD1. Germline V CDR1 and CDR2: SGHNT, YENEEA. Losses at the gene ends were 5 bases for V and 3 bases for J; bases not matched to a gene: 6. The CDR3 sequence is 15 residues long. The CDR3 here is CASSTSTGGEETQYF. The CDR3 DNA follows: TGTGCCAGCAGCACTTCGACAGGGGGCGAAGAGACCCAGTACTTC. Full variable domain (missing parts from reference TRBV11-3 and TRBJ2-5): EAGVVQSPRYKIIEKKQPVAFWCNPISGHNTLYWYLQNLGQGPELLIRYENEEAVDDSQLPKDRFSAERLKGVDSTLKIQPAELGDSAVYLCASSTSTGGEETQYFGPGTRLLVL.

This rearrangement joins TRBV2 to TRBJ1-1, with a weak D call TRBD1 (6 bases). This CDR3 is built from 14 residues. Germline CDR1 SNHLY, CDR2 FYNNEI. With 8 bases removed from V and 3 bases from J, the gap between germline ends came to 16 bases. The CDR3 is CASASPGGHTEAFF. In nucleotides, the CDR3 is TGTGCCAGCGCTTCTCCGGGGGGCCACACTGAAGCTTTCTTT.

This chain connects TRBV7-9 to TRBJ1-3; D remains ambiguous. Looked up from germline, CDR1 is SEHNR and CDR2 is FQNEAQ (reference sequence). The V end lost 5 bases, the J end lost 1 base, and 9 bases lay between the germline ends. The CDR3 spans 14 residues. CDR3 amino acids: CASSRAGSGNTIYF. For the CDR3, the DNA is TGTGCCAGCAGCAGAGCGGGATCTGGAAACACCATATATTTT. Variable domain in full (rest from reference TRBV7-9 and TRBJ1-3): DTGVSQNPRHKITKRGQNVTFRCDPISEHNRLYWYRQTLGQGPEFLTYFQNEAQLEKSRLLSDRFSAERPKGSFSTLEIQRTEQGDSAMYLCASSRAGSGNTIYFGEGSWLTVV.

The chain employs TRBV2 and TRBJ2-3, with TRBD2 identical over 7 bases. The CDR3 has 14 amino acids. V was clipped by 7 bases and J by 5 bases; unmatched bases: 9. Germline V gene lookup returns CDR1 SNHLY and CDR2 FYNNEI. The CDR3 DNA follows: TGTGCCAGCAAGTGGGGGGGAGAAGGAGATACGCAGTATTTT. Residues: CASKWGGEGDTQYF.

The genes are TRBV4-3 and TRBJ1-1, with D maybe TRBD1 (5 bases). The V and J ends lost 0 bases and 4 bases respectively, with 12 bases between them. CDR1 and CDR2 from the germline V gene are LGHNA and YSLEER. The CDR3 has 15 amino acids. This CDR3 is CASSQDEGYSTEAFF. CDR3 nucleotides: TGCGCCAGCAGCCAAGATGAGGGGTATTCCACTGAAGCTTTCTTT.

This chain connects TRBV5-4 to TRBJ1-3, with D possibly matching TRBD1 (6 bases). Germline V CDR1 and CDR2: SGHNT, YYREEE (reference sequence). The CDR3 is 15 residues long. With 4 bases removed from V and 0 bases from J, the gap between germline ends came to 11 bases. CDR3 loop: CASSKDSVSGNTIYF. The DNA for the CDR3 is TGTGCCAGCAGCAAGGACAGCGTCTCTGGAAACACCATATATTTT.

The J gene is TRBJ2-5, the V gene TRBV11-2; perhaps TRBD2 as D (6 bases). The CDR3 totals 15 residues. The ends were cut back, 0 bases at V and 2 bases at J, with 10 bases in the middle. The germline gives CDR1 SGHAT, CDR2 FQNNGV. The CDR3 region is CASSLDSGGQETQYF. For the CDR3, the DNA is TGTGCCAGCAGCTTAGATAGTGGGGGGCAAGAGACCCAGTACTTC.

This chain uses TRBV2 with TRBJ1-2; no clear D. CDR3 length equals 14 residues. V lost 4 bases, J lost 8 bases, and 17 bases lay in between. CDR1 is SNHLY and CDR2 is FYNNEI in the germline V gene. The DNA of the CDR3 is TGTGCCAGCAGTGTGAATGTGGATTCGGGCGGCTACACCTTC. This translates into CASSVNVDSGGYTF.

The chain has TRBV6-5 and TRBJ1-1, with 8 bases that match TRBD1. CDR1 is MNHEY, CDR2 SVGAGI, per germline. This CDR3 comprises 15 residues. With V trimmed by 3 bases and J by 0 bases, 3 bases remained unmatched. DNA for the CDR3: TGTGCCAGCAGTTATCGACAGGGGATGAACACTGAAGCTTTCTTT. This encodes CASSYRQGMNTEAFF.

The chain couples TRBV19 to TRBJ2-7, with D possibly matching TRBD2 (6 bases). V lost 5 bases, J lost 3 bases, and 17 bases lay in between. Germline V CDR1 and CDR2: LNHDA, SQIVND (reference sequence). CDR3 length: 15 amino acids. CDR3 residues: CASSVRDFPYYEQYF. For the CDR3, the DNA is TGTGCCAGTAGTGTAAGGGACTTCCCCTACTACGAGCAGTACTTC. The variable domain in full, with the rest retrieved from reference TRBV19 and TRBJ2-7, is DGGITQSPKYLFRKEGQNVTLSCEQNLNHDAMYWYRQDPGQGLRLIYYSQIVNDFQKGDIAEGYSVSREKKESFPLTVTSAQKNPTAFYLCASSVRDFPYYEQYFGPGTRLTVT.

V usage is TRBV4-2 and J usage is TRBJ2-3, with 13 bases aligning to TRBD2. CDR1 is LGHNA and CDR2 is YNFKEQ in the germline V gene. Germline trimming cut 2 bases from V and 6 bases from J; bases unmatched to any gene: 5. The CDR3 loop spans 16 amino acids. The CDR3 spells CASSQLGLAGDDTQYF. The CDR3 nucleotides read TGTGCCAGCAGCCAACTTGGACTAGCGGGGGACGATACGCAGTATTTT.

The genes are TRBV27 and TRBJ2-5; the D is unclear. The germline gives CDR1 MNHEY, CDR2 SMNVEV (reference sequence). Trimming pared 7 bases from V and 5 bases from J, leaving 20 bases between. The CDR3 totals 15 residues. The CDR3 loop reads CASKYQSLGWETQYF. The CDR3 DNA follows: TGTGCCAGCAAGTACCAGTCCCTAGGCTGGGAGACCCAGTACTTC.

The chain recombines TRBV6-1 with TRBJ1-5; no firm D call. This CDR3 is 10 amino acids long. Trimming pared 7 bases from V and 6 bases from J, leaving 4 bases between. Germline V gene sequence: CDR1 MNHNS, CDR2 SASEGT. The CDR3 nucleotides are TGTGCCAGCAATATTCAGCCCCAGCATTTT. Translation: CASNIQPQHF.

This chain uses TRBV5-6 with TRBJ1-1; weak D call: TRBD1 (5 bases). V lost 0 bases and J lost 0, with 15 bases in between. Per the germline V gene, CDR1 is SGHDT and CDR2 is YYEEEE. This CDR3 has 17 residues. CDR3 DNA sequence: TGTGCCAGCAGCTTGGGAGGGGCACACATTATGAACACTGAAGCTTTCTTT. Its protein is CASSLGGAHIMNTEAFF.

The rearrangement joins TRBV9 to TRBJ1-4; D not certain. The V gene lost 0 bases and the J gene lost 11 bases, with 11 bases spanning the gap. Looked up from germline, CDR1 is SGDLS and CDR2 is YYNGEE. The CDR3 is 13 residues long. CDR3 region: CASSVDNLGKLFF. CDR3 in DNA: TGTGCCAGCAGCGTAGACAACCTTGGGAAACTGTTTTTT. The whole variable domain, remainder taken from reference TRBV9 and TRBJ1-4, is DSGVTQTPKHLITATGQRVTLRCSPRSGDLSVYWYQQSLDQGLQFLIQYYNGEERAKGNILERFSAQQFPDLHSELNLSSLELGDSALYFCASSVDNLGKLFFGSGTQLSVL.

The chain links TRBV5-6 to TRBJ2-6; TRBD1 agrees at 9 bases. V lost 3 bases, J lost 2 bases, and 0 bases stayed unmatched. This CDR3 spans 15 amino acids. Germline assignment: CDR1 SGHDT and CDR2 YYEEEE. The CDR3 DNA sequence: TGTGCCAGCAGCTGGGACAGGGCTGGGGCCAACGTCCTGACTTTC. This codes for CASSWDRAGANVLTF.

CDR3: CASSPPFRENNEQFF. The CDR3 region has the DNA TGTGCCAGCAGCCCTCCTTTTAGGGAAAACAATGAGCAGTTCTTC. The genes are TRBV7-9 and TRBJ2-1; D call uncertain. Germline V CDR1 and CDR2: SEHNR, FQNEAQ (reference sequence). The CDR3 runs to 15 residues. Trimming shortened V by 5 bases and J by 5 bases, and 16 bases separated the two germline ends.

The rearrangement joins TRBV5-6 to TRBJ2-3; D is uncertain. The CDR3 covers 15 residues. CDR1 is SGHDT and CDR2 is YYEEEE in the germline V gene. V was clipped by 2 bases and J by 0 bases, with 10 bases between them. CDR3 amino acids: CASSFDLDSTDTQYF. CDR3 coding DNA: TGTGCCAGCAGCTTCGACTTGGACAGCACAGATACGCAGTATTTT.

The chain joins TRBV6-1 to TRBJ1-1; no clear D gene. Germline CDR1 is MNHNS and CDR2 is SASEGT. V was trimmed by 8 bases and J by 3 bases, leaving 13 bases between them. The CDR3 is made up of 13 amino acids. As DNA, the CDR3 is TGTGCCAGCCCCTTTACCCCGGACACTGAAGCTTTCTTT. It yields the protein CASPFTPDTEAFF.